Presented here are 18 T cell receptor beta chains from one specimen sequenced in a study of human T cells and chemical hapten exposure. Time point specified: pre-sensitization, week 0. Documented treatment: therapeutic diphenylcyclopropenone sensitization with weekly scalp DPC. Each CDR3 protein is one row after TCRdb ran MiXCR on the RACE reads. The sample has tens of thousands of distinct CDR3 sequences, over 8% seen once; the top ten hold 14%. The sequenced sample was whole blood, obtained in connection with sensitization to the hapten diphenylcyclopropenone (DPC). Every receptor here comes from a woman aged 40 to 50 with alopecia areata. Some clones in this sample may be carry-over from other donors' samples.

The V call is TRBV5-1, the J call TRBJ2-1; D is undetermined. Trimming removed 2 bases from V and 0 bases from J, with 9 bases in between. This CDR3 is built from 15 residues. From germline, CDR1 is SGHRS and CDR2 YFSETQ. The CDR3 loop reads CASSFSLLSYNEQFF. The CDR3, as DNA: TGCGCCAGCAGCTTCAGTTTACTCTCCTACAATGAGCAGTTCTTC.

This clonotype was found many times. The chain has TRBV3-1 and TRBJ1-1, with 7 bases matching TRBD1. V shed 0 bases and J 4 bases; nucleotides not matched to a gene: 11. Germline V gene data show CDR1 as LGHDT and CDR2 as YNNKEL (reference sequence). The CDR3 runs to 17 residues. CDR3 sequence: CASSQDYRGRKGTEAFF. The DNA for the CDR3 is TGTGCCAGCAGCCAAGATTACAGGGGAAGGAAGGGCACTGAAGCTTTCTTT.

This clonotype was seen ten or more times. J is TRBJ2-7 and V is TRBV6-1, with D perhaps being TRBD1 or TRBD2 (5 bases each). Germline V gene data show CDR1 as MNHNS and CDR2 as SASEGT. The CDR3 spans 14 residues. Trimming pared 2 bases from V and 7 bases from J, leaving 15 bases between. This chain's CDR3 is CASSERGAYVEQYF. The CDR3 bases are TGTGCCAGCAGTGAACGAGGGGCCTACGTGGAGCAGTACTTC.

This clonotype occurred many times. V usage is TRBV12-3 or TRBV12-4 and J usage is TRBJ2-5, with D possibly being TRBD1 (5 bases). The germline V and J ends were trimmed by 3 bases and 1 base, with 12 bases remaining between them. The CDR3 sequence is 15 residues long. In nucleotides, the CDR3 is TGTGCCAGCAGTTTTTACAGGCCCGCCCAAGAGACCCAGTACTTC. Its protein product is CASSFYRPAQETQYF.

This clonotype was found many times. V usage is TRBV7-2 and J usage is TRBJ2-5, with D hard to call. Germline-derived CDR1 and CDR2 are SGHTA and FQGNSA. V dropped 1 base and J dropped 4 bases, with 4 bases sitting between them. The CDR3 runs 12 residues. The CDR3 sequence: CASSLVPETQYF. The CDR3 nucleotides are TGTGCCAGCAGCTTAGTCCCAGAGACCCAGTACTTC. The whole variable domain, filled in from reference TRBV7-2 and TRBJ2-5, reads GAGVSQSPSNKVTEKGKDVELRCDPISGHTALYWYRQSLGQGLEFLIYFQGNSAPDKSGLPSDRFSAERTGGSVSTLTIQRTQQEDSAVYLCASSLVPETQYFGPGTRLLVL.

There are a few counts of this clonotype. The rearrangement joins TRBV24-1 to TRBJ1-5, with no clear D. The CDR3 has 15 residues. V was cut by 3 bases and J by 2 bases, with 10 bases left in between. Germline assignment: CDR1 KGHDR and CDR2 SFDVKD. The CDR3 DNA follows: TGTGCCACCAGTGATACCCGCCAGGGCAATCAGCCCCAGCATTTT. Protein product: CATSDTRQGNQPQHF.

V gene TRBV19 combines with J gene TRBJ2-2; D gene uncertain. Germline-derived CDR1 and CDR2 are LNHDA and SQIVND (reference sequence). V lost 7 bases and J lost 8, with 20 bases in between. This CDR3 comprises 15 residues. DNA for the CDR3: TGTGCCAGTACCTCAATGGCGGCCCTTCGAGGGGAGCTGTTTTTT. Translated: CASTSMAALRGELFF.

This clonotype turned up a few times. The rearrangement links TRBV24-1 to TRBJ1-5; tentative D call: TRBD1 (6 bases). The CDR3 runs 17 residues. V lost 5 bases, J lost 5 bases, and 21 bases lay in between. The germline V gene encodes CDR1 KGHDR and CDR2 SFDVKD. CDR3 amino acids: CATSATGDPKYYQPQHF. The CDR3 DNA is TGTGCCACCAGTGCGACAGGAGACCCCAAGTACTATCAGCCCCAGCATTTT.

The rearrangement uses TRBV4-1 and TRBJ2-7, with 11 bases aligning to TRBD1. Germline loops: CDR1 MGHRA, CDR2 YSYEKL. V shed 0 bases and J 5 bases; nucleotides not matched to a gene: 6. The CDR3 covers 16 residues. The CDR3 nucleotides read TGCGCCAGCAGCCAAGACCTAAGGACAGGGGGCGACGAGCAGTACTTC. This sequence encodes CASSQDLRTGGDEQYF.

This clonotype has more than one count but fewer than ten. The rearrangement uses TRBV14 and TRBJ1-1; D unresolved. Between the trimmed V and J ends, which lost 4 bases and 3 bases, there was a span of 6 bases. This CDR3 spans 12 amino acids. Germline lookup yields CDR1 SGHDN and CDR2 FVKESK. The CDR3 reads CASSPLDTEAFF. The DNA for the CDR3 is TGTGCCAGCAGCCCCCTGGACACTGAAGCTTTCTTT.

This clonotype has ten or more counts. The chain carries TRBV28 and TRBJ1-1; D is undetermined. The CDR3 length is 18 residues. Per germline, CDR1 MDHEN and CDR2 SYDVKM. Trimming removed 3 bases at V and 0 bases at J, with 20 bases between. The CDR3 sequence is CASSFSERLGPLNTEAFF. DNA of the CDR3: TGTGCCAGCAGTTTTTCAGAAAGGTTGGGCCCTCTGAACACTGAAGCTTTCTTT.

This clonotype turned up a few times. This chain uses TRBV21-1 with TRBJ2-5; TRBD2, as called in the table, went unchecked against the DNA. TRBV21-1 is a known pseudogene. The CDR3 totals 15 residues. This CDR3 reads CASVRLAGIQETQYF. CDR3 DNA: TGTGCCAGCGTCCGACTAGCGGGGATCCAAGAGACCCAGTACTTC.

The sample holds many counts of this clonotype. V is TRBV14 and J is TRBJ2-5; the D gene could be TRBD1 or TRBD2 (5 bases each). CDR1 is SGHDN and CDR2 is FVKESK in the germline V gene. Trimming took off 2 bases at V and 5 bases at J, with 12 bases between the two ends. The CDR3 covers 14 residues. CDR3 sequence: CASSQSPGRETQYF. The CDR3, as DNA: TGTGCCAGCAGCCAATCGCCGGGGCGTGAGACCCAGTACTTC.

Many counts were recorded for this clonotype. This chain links TRBV30 with TRBJ1-1, with D unresolved. Trimming pared 4 bases from V and 4 bases from J, leaving 19 bases between. Germline V gives CDR1 GTSNPN, CDR2 SVGIG (reference sequence). The CDR3 extends over 15 amino acids. The CDR3, as DNA: TGTGCCTGGATGGAACGTCGGGAGGGTGGCACTGAAGCTTTCTTT. Translating it yields CAWMERREGGTEAFF.

The chain couples TRBV28 to TRBJ2-7; D not resolved. The CDR3 runs to 15 residues. V dropped 2 bases and J dropped 6 bases, with 17 bases sitting between them. The germline CDR1 and CDR2 sequences are MDHEN and SYDVKM. CDR3 residues: CASSLDLLDPVEQYF. The DNA for the CDR3 is TGTGCCAGCAGTTTAGATCTTCTAGACCCCGTCGAGCAGTACTTC. Variable domain in full (rest from reference TRBV28 and TRBJ2-7): DVKVTQSSRYLVKRTGEKVFLECVQDMDHENMFWYRQDPGLGLRLIYFSYDVKMKEKGDIPEGYSVSREKKERFSLILESASTNQTSMYLCASSLDLLDPVEQYFGPGTRLTVT.

This clonotype was seen repeatedly, ten times or more. V and J are TRBV7-6 and TRBJ1-1; no clear D. V gave up 0 bases and J gave up 1 base, with 9 bases separating them. The CDR3 totals 15 residues. The V gene's germline CDR1 is SGHVS and CDR2 FNYEAQ. DNA of the CDR3: TGTGCCAGCAGCTTAGCGCGGCAGAAGAACACTGAAGCTTTCTTT. Its protein product is CASSLARQKNTEAFF.

DNA of the CDR3: TGTGCCAGCTCACCATCCGGGACAGGGTCTGAAGCTTTCTTT. It is translated as CASSPSGTGSEAFF. The gene calls are TRBV18 and TRBJ1-1, with 9 nucleotides matching TRBD1. Germline assignment: CDR1 KGHSH and CDR2 LQKENI. The CDR3 has 14 amino acids. Trimming cost V 2 bases and J 6 bases; bases outside gene matches: 4.

J is TRBJ2-3 and V is TRBV30, with a weak D call TRBD2 (5 bases). V lost 2 bases to trimming and J lost 0 bases, with 6 bases between them. The CDR3 runs to 13 residues. The V gene's germline CDR1 is GTSNPN and CDR2 SVGIG (reference sequence). The CDR3 region has the DNA TGTGCCTGGAGTCGGGGAAGCACAGATACGCAGTATTTT. Translated, it gives CAWSRGSTDTQYF. The full variable domain, completed using reference TRBV30 and TRBJ2-3, is SQTIHQWPATLVQPVGSPLSLECTVEGTSNPNLYWYRQAAGRGLQLLFYSVGIGQISSEVPQNLSASRPQDRQFILSSKKLLLSDSGFYLCAWSRGSTDTQYFGPGTRLTVL.